This TCR beta chain emerged from a study of OX40 agonist ivuxolimab in advanced cancers. As for the study in general: Intravenous ivuxolimab at 0.01 to 10 mg/kg was given to patients every 2 weeks. General study results and limits: Among T cells, CD8+ cells averaged more expanded clones than CD4+ cells. Those patients achieving a partial response at 0.1-3.0 mg/kg showed among the lowest clonal expansion.

Systemic immunosuppression or autoimmune disease history was grounds to exclude patients. Repertoires were generated with immunoSEQ multiplex PCR, while TCRdb's copy carries only in-frame clones and drops some. The sample has some 50,000 clones; about 75% are singletons. Points on this clone: No antigen is known for it.

Sequencing was performed on CD4+ or CD8+ T cells sorted from blood, taken in a trial of the OX40 agonist ivuxolimab. The clonotype comes from an adult with an advanced solid tumor such as melanoma, head and neck, liver or kidney cancer.

Here the CDR3 reads CASSPTSGRALADTQYF. The CDR3 DNA reads as TGTGCCAGCAGCCCTACTAGCGGGAGGGCCCTCGCAGATACGCAGTATTTT. The chain is built from TRBV7-9 and TRBJ2-3; 13 bases are a match to TRBD2. The CDR3 is 17 amino acids. Trimming at V came to 5 bases and at J to 4 bases, leaving 9 bases not matched to a gene. The germline CDR1 and CDR2 sequences are SEHNR and FQNEAQ (reference sequence).